This T cell receptor (beta chain) was identified during a study of CD8+ T cells in alopecia areata. In the study overall: Severity scores in treated patients reflected the percentage of scalp affected.

Treatment specified: oral pan-JAK inhibitor, 5-10 mg twice daily. Those with alopecia areata gave lesional scalp punch biopsies and peripheral blood. The V gene lost 5 bases and the J gene lost 4 bases, with 17 bases spanning the gap. The CDR3 is made up of 15 amino acids. Per germline, CDR1 SGHTA and CDR2 FQGNSA. It was cDNA, reverse transcribed from extracted RNA, that served as the sequencing template. Data came from immunoSEQ multiplex PCR; TCRdb stores just in-frame clones and leaves some out. Counted here are some 190,000 clones, more than 55% occurring once; the ten biggest clones make up roughly 0.67%.

This receptor was identified in a human donor with alopecia areata. The chain carries TRBV7-2 and TRBJ1-1; no clear D gene. Material: CD4+ T cells sorted from blood, obtained at week 4, from a patient treated with tofacitinib. CDR3 sequence (DNA): TGTGCCAGCAGCCTTCCCGGAGCTCTTCGCACTGAAGCTTTCTTT. Translation: CASSLPGALRTEAFF.